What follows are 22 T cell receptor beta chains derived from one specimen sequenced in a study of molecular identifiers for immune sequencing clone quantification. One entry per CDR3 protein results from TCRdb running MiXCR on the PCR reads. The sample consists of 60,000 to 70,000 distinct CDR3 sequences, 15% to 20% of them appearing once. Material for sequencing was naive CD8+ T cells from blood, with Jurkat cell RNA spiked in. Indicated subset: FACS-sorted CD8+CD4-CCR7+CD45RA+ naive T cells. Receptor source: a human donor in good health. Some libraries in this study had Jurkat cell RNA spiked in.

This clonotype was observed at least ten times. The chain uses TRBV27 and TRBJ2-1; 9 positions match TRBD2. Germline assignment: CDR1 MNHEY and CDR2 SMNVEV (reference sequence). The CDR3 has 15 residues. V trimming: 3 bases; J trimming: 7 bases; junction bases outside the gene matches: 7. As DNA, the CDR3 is TGTGCCAGCAGTTTTGCGGGAGGGCCGTTGAATGAGCAGTTCTTC. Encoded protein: CASSFAGGPLNEQFF.

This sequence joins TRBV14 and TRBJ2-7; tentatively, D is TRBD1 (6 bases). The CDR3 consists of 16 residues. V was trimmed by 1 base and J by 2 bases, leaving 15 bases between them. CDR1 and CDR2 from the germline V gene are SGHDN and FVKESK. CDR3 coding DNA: TGTGCCAGCAGCCAAGGCTCTCGGCAGGGGACCTACGAGCAGTACTTC. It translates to CASSQGSRQGTYEQYF.

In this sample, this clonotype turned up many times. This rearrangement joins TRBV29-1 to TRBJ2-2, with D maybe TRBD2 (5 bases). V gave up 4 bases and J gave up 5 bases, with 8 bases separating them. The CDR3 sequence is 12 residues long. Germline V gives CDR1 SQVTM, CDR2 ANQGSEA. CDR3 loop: CSVAGSTGELFF. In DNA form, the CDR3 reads TGCAGCGTTGCGGGGTCAACCGGGGAGCTGTTTTTT.

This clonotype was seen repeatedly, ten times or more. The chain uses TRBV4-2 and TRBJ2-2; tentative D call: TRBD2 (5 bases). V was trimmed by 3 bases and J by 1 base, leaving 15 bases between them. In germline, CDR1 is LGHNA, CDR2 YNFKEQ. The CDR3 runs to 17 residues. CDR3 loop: CASSQEESYENTGELFF. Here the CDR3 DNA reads TGTGCCAGCAGCCAGGAGGAATCATACGAGAACACCGGGGAGCTGTTTTTT.

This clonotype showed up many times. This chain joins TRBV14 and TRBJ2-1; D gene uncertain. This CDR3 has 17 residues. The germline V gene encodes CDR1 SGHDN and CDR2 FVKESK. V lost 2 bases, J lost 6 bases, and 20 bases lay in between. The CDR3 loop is CASSQRFFVGPSNEQFF. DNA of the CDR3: TGTGCCAGCAGCCAACGATTTTTTGTGGGCCCATCCAATGAGCAGTTCTTC.

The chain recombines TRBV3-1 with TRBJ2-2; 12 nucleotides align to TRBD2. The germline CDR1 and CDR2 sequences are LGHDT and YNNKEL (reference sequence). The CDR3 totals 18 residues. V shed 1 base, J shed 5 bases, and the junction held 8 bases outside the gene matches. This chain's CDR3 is CASSQGRLAGERTGELFF. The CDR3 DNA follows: TGTGCCAGCAGCCAAGGAAGACTAGCGGGAGAGAGGACCGGGGAGCTGTTTTTT.

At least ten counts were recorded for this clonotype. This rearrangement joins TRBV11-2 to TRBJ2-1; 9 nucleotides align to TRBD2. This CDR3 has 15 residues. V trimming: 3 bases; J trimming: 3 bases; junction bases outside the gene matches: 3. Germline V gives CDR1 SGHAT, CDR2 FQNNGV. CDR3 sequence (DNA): TGTGCCAGCAGCTTTTTAGCGGGAGACTACAATGAGCAGTTCTTC. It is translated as CASSFLAGDYNEQFF. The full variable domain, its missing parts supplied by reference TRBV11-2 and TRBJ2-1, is EAGVAQSPRYKIIEKRQSVAFWCNPISGHATLYWYQQILGQGPKLLIQFQNNGVVDDSQLPKDRFSAERLKGVDSTLKIQPAKLEDSAVYLCASSFLAGDYNEQFFGPGTRLTVL.

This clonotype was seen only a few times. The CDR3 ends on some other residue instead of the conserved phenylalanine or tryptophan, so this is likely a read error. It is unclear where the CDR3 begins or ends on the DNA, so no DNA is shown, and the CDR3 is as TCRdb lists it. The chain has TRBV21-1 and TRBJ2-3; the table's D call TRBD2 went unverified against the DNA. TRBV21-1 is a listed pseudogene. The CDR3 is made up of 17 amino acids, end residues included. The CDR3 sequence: CASSKAGVSGRIDTQYL.

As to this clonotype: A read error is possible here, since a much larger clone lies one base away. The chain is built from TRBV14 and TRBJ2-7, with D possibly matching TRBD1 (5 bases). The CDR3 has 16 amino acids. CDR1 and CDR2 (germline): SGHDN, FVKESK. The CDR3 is CTSSPFGWGTSYEQYF. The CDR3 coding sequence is TGTACCAGCAGCCCATTTGGGTGGGGCACCTCCTACGAGCAGTACTTC.

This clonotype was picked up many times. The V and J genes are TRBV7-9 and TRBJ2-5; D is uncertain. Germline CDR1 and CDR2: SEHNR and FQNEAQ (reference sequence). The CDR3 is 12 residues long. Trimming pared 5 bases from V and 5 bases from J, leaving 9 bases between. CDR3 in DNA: TGTGCCAGCAGCCAGCCCCTGGAGACCCAGTACTTC. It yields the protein CASSQPLETQYF.

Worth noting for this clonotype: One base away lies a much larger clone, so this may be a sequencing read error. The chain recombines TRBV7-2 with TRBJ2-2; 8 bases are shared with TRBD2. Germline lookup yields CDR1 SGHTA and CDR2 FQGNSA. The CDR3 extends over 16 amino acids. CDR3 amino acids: CASSPQGLAFPGEPFF. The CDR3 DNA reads TGTGCCAGCAGCCCCCAAGGACTAGCTTTTCCCGGGGAGCCGTTTTTT.

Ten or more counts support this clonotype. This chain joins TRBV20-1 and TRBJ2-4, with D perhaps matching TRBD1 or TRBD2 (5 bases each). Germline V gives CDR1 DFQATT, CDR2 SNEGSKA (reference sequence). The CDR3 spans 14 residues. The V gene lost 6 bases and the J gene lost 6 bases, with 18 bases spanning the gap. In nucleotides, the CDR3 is TGCAGTGCAACCCGGACTGGAAGGGGAAACATTCAGTACTTC. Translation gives CSATRTGRGNIQYF.

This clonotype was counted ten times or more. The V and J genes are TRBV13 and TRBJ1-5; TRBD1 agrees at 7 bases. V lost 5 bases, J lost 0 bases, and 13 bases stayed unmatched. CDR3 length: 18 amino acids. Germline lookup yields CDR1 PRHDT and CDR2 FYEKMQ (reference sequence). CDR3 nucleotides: TGTGCCAGCAGCCGGTTGGGCAGGGGGGGATATAGCAATCAGCCCCAGCATTTT. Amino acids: CASSRLGRGGYSNQPQHF.

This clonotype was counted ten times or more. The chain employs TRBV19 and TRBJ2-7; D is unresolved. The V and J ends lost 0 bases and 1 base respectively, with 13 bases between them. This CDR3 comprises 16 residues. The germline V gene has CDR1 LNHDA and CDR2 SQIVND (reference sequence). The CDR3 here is CASSIDRPSRSYEQYF. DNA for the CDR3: TGTGCCAGTAGTATAGATCGTCCGAGCAGGTCCTACGAGCAGTACTTC.

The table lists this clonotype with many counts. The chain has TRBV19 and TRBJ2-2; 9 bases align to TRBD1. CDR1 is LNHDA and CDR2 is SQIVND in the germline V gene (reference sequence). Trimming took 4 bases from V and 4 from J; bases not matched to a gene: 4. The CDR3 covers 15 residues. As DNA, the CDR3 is TGTGCCAGTAGTAGGGACAGGGAAGCCACCGGGGAGCTGTTTTTT. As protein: CASSRDREATGELFF.

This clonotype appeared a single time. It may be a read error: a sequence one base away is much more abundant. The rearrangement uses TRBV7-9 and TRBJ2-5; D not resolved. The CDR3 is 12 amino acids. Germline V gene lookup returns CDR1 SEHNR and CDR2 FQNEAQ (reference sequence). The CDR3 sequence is CVSSQPLETQYF. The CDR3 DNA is TGTGTCAGCAGCCAGCCCCTGGAGACCCAGTACTTC.

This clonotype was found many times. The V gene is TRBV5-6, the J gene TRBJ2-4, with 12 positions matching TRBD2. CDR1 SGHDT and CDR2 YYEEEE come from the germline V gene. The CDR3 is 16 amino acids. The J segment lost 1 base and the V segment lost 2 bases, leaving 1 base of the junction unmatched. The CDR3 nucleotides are TGTGCCAGCAGCTTAACTAGCGGGAGGGCCAAAAACATTCAGTACTTC. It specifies CASSLTSGRAKNIQYF.

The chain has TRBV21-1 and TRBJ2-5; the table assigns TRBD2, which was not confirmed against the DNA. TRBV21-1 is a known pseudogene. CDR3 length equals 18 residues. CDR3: CASIVFPSGTFNQETQYF. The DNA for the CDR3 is TGTGCCAGCATCGTGTTCCCTAGCGGGACTTTTAACCAAGAGACCCAGTACTTC.

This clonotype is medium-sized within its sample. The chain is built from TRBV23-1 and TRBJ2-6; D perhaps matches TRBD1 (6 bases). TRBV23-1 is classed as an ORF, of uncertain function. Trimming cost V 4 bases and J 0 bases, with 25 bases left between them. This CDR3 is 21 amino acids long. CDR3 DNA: TGCGCCAGCAGTCCAACGCTCCACATCAGGGGCCGCAACTCTGGGGCCAACGTCCTGACTTTC. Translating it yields CASSPTLHIRGRNSGANVLTF.

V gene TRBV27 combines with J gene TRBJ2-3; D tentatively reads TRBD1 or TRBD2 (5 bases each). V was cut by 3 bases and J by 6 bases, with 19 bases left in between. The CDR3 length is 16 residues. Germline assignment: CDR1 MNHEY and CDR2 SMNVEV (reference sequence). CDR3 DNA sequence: TGTGCCAGCAGTTTTGGGACGGGGACGTTTTTGGATACGCAGTATTTT. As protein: CASSFGTGTFLDTQYF.

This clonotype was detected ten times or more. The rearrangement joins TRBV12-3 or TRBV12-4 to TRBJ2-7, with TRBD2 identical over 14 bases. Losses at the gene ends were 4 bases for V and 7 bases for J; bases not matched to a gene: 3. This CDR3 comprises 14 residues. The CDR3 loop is CASSWTSGGLEQYF. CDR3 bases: TGTGCCAGCAGTTGGACTAGCGGGGGGTTGGAGCAGTACTTC.

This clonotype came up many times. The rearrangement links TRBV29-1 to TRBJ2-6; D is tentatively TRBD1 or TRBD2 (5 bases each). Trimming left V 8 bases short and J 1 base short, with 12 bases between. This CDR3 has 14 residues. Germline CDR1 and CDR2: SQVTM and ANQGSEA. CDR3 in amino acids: CSIDSGSGANVLTF. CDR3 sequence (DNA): TGCAGCATAGACAGCGGATCTGGGGCCAACGTCCTGACTTTC.